This T cell receptor (beta chain) was retrieved from a study of blood T cell repertoires in COVID-19 (dated by TCRdb to 2018 to 2020). Turning to the overall study: Samples covering the acute and convalescent phases of COVID-19 were provided by collaborators in the United States, Italy and Spain. The material from the prospective study consisted of cDNA or gDNA derived from T cells, B-cell-depleted T cells, or PBMCs. The dataset comprised deeply sampled blood TCRbeta repertoires from subjects exposed to, actively infected with, or recovered from COVID-19. The repertoires were released in a freely available public database intended as a resource for research on the immune response to SARS-CoV-2. Samples came from the ongoing ImmuneRACE study (first 160 participants) plus 1,254 subjects from 6 global collaborators. Sample metadata almost always included a de-identified subject ID, COVID-19 status, age in years and sex. HLA class I and class II types, where available, came from metadata supplied by the sample provider rather than from assay-based typing. Study-wide conclusions, independent of this receptor: The amount of clinical and demographic metadata varied by source and participant and was provided uncurated.

V is pared back by 3 bases and J by 3 bases, with 5 bases lying between the germline termini. The CDR3 sequence holds 11 residues, the cysteine and phenylalanine included. The entry retains the CDR3 DNA only, 33 bases that are in frame from base 1. The CDR1 and CDR2 encoded by the germline V gene are SQVTM and ANQGSEA. Whole blood was collected in K2EDTA tubes by collaborating institutions according to the institutions' own protocols. For TCRbeta analysis, collaborator samples were shipped as frozen whole blood, as isolated PBMCs, or as DNA extracted from either sample type. TCRbeta CDR3 regions were amplified from genomic DNA by means of the immunoSEQ Assay, a bias-controlled multiplex PCR. As for how the authors treated the data: Nucleated cell counts per sample were estimated from amplification of reference gene primers within the assay. To quantify the absolute abundance of each unique TCRbeta CDR3 rearrangement, sequence reads were collapsed and filtered. For each sample, productive Simpson clonality was calculated as the square root of Simpson's diversity index over productive rearrangements. The table comes from immuneACCESS by way of TCRdb, which keeps in-frame sequences with V and J called. Part of the clones is missing from these tables; in studies checked, under half for an unresolved V gene and the rest for unknown reasons. V, J and clone size derive from that table, while D and trimming were established from the DNA sequence. Here the sample has roughly 270,000 clones; nearly 90% occur a single time. The top ten clones comprise 9.4% of the sample.

A remark on this clone: Its antigen target is currently unknown. A clone one base away is much larger, so this may be a read error.

Here the chain combines TRBV29-1 and TRBJ1-1; TRBD1 is possibly the D segment (5 matching bases). The sequence derives from a man younger than 35 with active or convalescent COVID-19. Sequencing input: peripheral blood. The nucleotide sequence reads TGCAGCGTTGACAGGGACACTGAAGCTTTCTTT. This translates into CSVDRDTEAFF.